This entry lists 14 T cell receptor beta chains sequenced from one sample in a study of blood T cell repertoires in COVID-19 (dated by TCRdb to 2020 to 2022). Library construction relied on the immunoSEQ multiplex PCR assay. TCRdb mirrors the immuneACCESS table, restricted to in-frame sequences. Some clones are absent from its copies; in checked studies, under half trace to an unresolved V gene, and the reason for the others is unknown. Present in this sample are about 200,000 clones, 89% of which were seen just once. Jointly, the top ten make up 5.5% to 8% of the sample. Input material: peripheral blood. The receptors derive from a man aged 55 to 70 who had recovered from COVID-19.

In DNA, the CDR3 is TGTGCCAGCAGCGTAGCTCCGAGCTCCTACAATGAGCAGTTCTTC. Residues: CASSVAPSSYNEQFF. This chain joins TRBV9 and TRBJ2-1, with no clear D. The length of the CDR3 is 15 residues. The V gene lost 0 bases and the J gene lost 0 bases, with 7 bases spanning the gap. The germline CDR1 and CDR2 sequences are SGDLS and YYNGEE.

V gene TRBV6-5 combines with J gene TRBJ2-7; 8 nucleotides line up with TRBD1. The CDR3 runs 14 residues. V shed 6 bases and J 6 bases; nucleotides not matched to a gene: 10. Germline V CDR1 and CDR2: MNHEY, SVGAGI. Written as DNA, the CDR3 is TGTGCCAGCAGCCAAATGACAGGGGTGGCCGAGCAGTACTTC. It codes for CASSQMTGVAEQYF.

The J gene is TRBJ1-5, the V gene TRBV5-8, with 7 bases lining up with TRBD1. Trimming at V came to 4 bases and at J to 4 bases, leaving 5 bases not matched to a gene. CDR1 is SGHTS, CDR2 YDEGEE, per germline. The length of the CDR3 is 14 residues. The DNA for the CDR3 is TGTGCCAGCAGCCTCGGGACAGCAAATCAGCCCCAGCATTTT. Its translation: CASSLGTANQPQHF.

The CDR3 DNA reads TGTGCCAGCAGACTCACGACAGGGTTGGGCCACGAGCAGTACTTC. Protein: CASRLTTGLGHEQYF. The chain uses TRBV6-5 and TRBJ2-7, with 7 bases identical to TRBD1. This CDR3 spans 15 amino acids. J lost 5 bases, V lost 6 bases, and 13 bases had no gene match. Looked up from germline, CDR1 is MNHEY and CDR2 is SVGAGI.

This clone was picked up a small number of times. This chain joins TRBV7-6 and TRBJ2-1, with TRBD2 identical over 11 bases. The CDR3 has 16 residues. V lost 2 bases, J lost 7 bases, and 7 bases stayed unmatched. Per germline, CDR1 SGHVS and CDR2 FNYEAQ. CDR3 sequence: CASSLNRASGGNEQFF. The CDR3 nucleotides are TGTGCCAGCAGCTTAAACCGTGCTAGCGGGGGGAATGAGCAGTTCTTC. The full variable domain, rest sourced from reference TRBV7-6 and TRBJ2-1, is GAGVSQSPRYKVTKRGQDVALRCDPISGHVSLYWYRQALGQGPEFLTYFNYEAQQDKSGLPNDRFSAERPEGSISTLTIQRTEQRDSAMYRCASSLNRASGGNEQFFGPGTRLTVL.

The CDR3 sequence: CASSPIRGTLTDTQYF. The DNA of the CDR3 is TGTGCCAGCAGTCCAATCCGGGGGACCCTCACAGATACGCAGTATTTT. The chain joins TRBV6-6 to TRBJ2-3; maybe TRBD2 (6 bases). V was clipped by 5 bases and J by 2 bases, with 17 bases between them. The CDR3 has 16 residues. Germline loops: CDR1 MNHNY, CDR2 SVGAGI (reference sequence).

The rearrangement links TRBV5-1 to TRBJ2-4, with 8 bases matching TRBD1. The CDR3 sequence is 17 residues long. Germline V gene sequence: CDR1 SGHRS, CDR2 YFSETQ. Trimming at V came to 3 bases and at J to 0 bases, leaving 8 bases not matched to a gene. The CDR3 here is CASSSTDREVAKNIQYF. CDR3 nucleotide sequence: TGCGCCAGCAGCTCAACGGACAGGGAAGTAGCCAAAAACATTCAGTACTTC.

The J gene is TRBJ1-5, the V gene TRBV24-1; D perhaps matches TRBD1 (6 bases). Trimming took off 4 bases at V and 4 bases at J, with 10 bases between the two ends. CDR1 is KGHDR and CDR2 is SFDVKD in the germline V gene. CDR3 length equals 14 residues. The CDR3 bases are TGTGCCACCAGTGAGACAGGAGAGAATCAGCCCCAGCATTTT. Its translation is CATSETGENQPQHF.

V gene TRBV15 combines with J gene TRBJ1-6, with a tentative D call TRBD1 (6 bases). Trimming took off 0 bases at V and 0 bases at J, with 12 bases between the two ends. Germline CDR1 is LNHNV and CDR2 is YYDKDF (reference sequence). The CDR3 spans 18 residues. CDR3 protein: CATSRDRTASSYNSPLHF. The CDR3 region has the DNA TGTGCCACCAGCAGAGATCGGACAGCGAGCTCCTATAATTCACCCCTCCACTTT.

The J gene is TRBJ1-6, the V gene TRBV5-4; no clear D gene. This CDR3 is built from 17 residues. V was pared by 1 base and J by 0 bases, with 11 bases between. Germline loops: CDR1 SGHNT, CDR2 YYREEE (reference sequence). CDR3 sequence reads: CASSLLSRSSYNSPLHF. CDR3 nucleotides: TGTGCCAGCAGCTTGCTTTCCCGGAGCTCCTATAATTCACCCCTCCACTTT.

The rearrangement uses TRBV7-3 and TRBJ2-1; 13 nucleotides match TRBD2. J lost 9 bases, V lost 3 bases, and 5 bases had no gene match. Germline V gene data show CDR1 as SGHTA and CDR2 as FQGTGA. The CDR3 covers 15 residues. The CDR3 DNA follows: TGTGCCAGCAGCTTCGAGACTAGCGGGAGGCGTGAGCAGTTCTTC. This sequence encodes CASSFETSGRREQFF.

The chain employs TRBV9 and TRBJ2-2; 9 nucleotides match TRBD2. Germline loops: CDR1 SGDLS, CDR2 YYNGEE. Trimming cost V 1 base and J 8 bases; bases outside gene matches: 15. This CDR3 comprises 18 residues. CDR3 loop: CASSVTQGSGRTSGELFF. The CDR3 coding sequence is TGTGCCAGCAGCGTAACCCAGGGTAGCGGGAGAACGTCTGGGGAGCTGTTTTTT. Based on the CDR3 plus reference TRBV9 and TRBJ2-2, the full variable domain is DSGVTQTPKHLITATGQRVTLRCSPRSGDLSVYWYQQSLDQGLQFLIQYYNGEERAKGNILERFSAQQFPDLHSELNLSSLELGDSALYFCASSVTQGSGRTSGELFFGEGSRLTVL.

The chain carries TRBV7-2 and TRBJ2-1; D unclear. CDR3 size: 14 residues. CDR1 and CDR2 (germline): SGHTA, FQGNSA. V lost 6 bases to trimming and J lost 7 bases, with 16 bases between them. The CDR3 sequence: CASRPRSTRNEQFF. The CDR3 nucleotides are TGTGCCAGCAGACCACGGTCCACCCGGAATGAGCAGTTCTTC.

The chain links TRBV19 to TRBJ1-3; TRBD1 matches 9 bases. The CDR3 totals 17 residues. The V gene end was trimmed by 3 bases and the J gene end by 0 bases; junction bases not matched to a gene: 6. Germline CDR1 reads LNHDA; CDR2 reads SQIVND (reference sequence). CDR3 nucleotide sequence: TGTGCCAGTAGTATGTACGGACAGGGGAACTCTGGAAACACCATATATTTT. Residues: CASSMYGQGNSGNTIYF. The entire variable domain, with the rest obtained from reference TRBV19 and TRBJ1-3, is as follows: DGGITQSPKYLFRKEGQNVTLSCEQNLNHDAMYWYRQDPGQGLRLIYYSQIVNDFQKGDIAEGYSVSREKKESFPLTVTSAQKNPTAFYLCASSMYGQGNSGNTIYFGEGSWLTVV.